This T cell receptor beta chain was captured in a study of T cell repertoires in cytomegalovirus infection. Overall study context: Through public TCR beta signatures, both CMV infection and matching HLA type were indicated. Study-level results: Dominating the ex vivo response were HLA-C-restricted CMV-specific TCR beta clonotypes. Summed frequency of shared TCR beta families picked out CMV carriers who also had the relevant HLA.

Note on this clonotype: Its specificity is unknown.

TCRdb fed the reads into MiXCR, producing one record per CDR3 protein. The sample has fewer than 700,000 distinct CDR3 sequences, 24% seen once; the top ten hold 8%. The CDR3 is 13 amino acids. Between the trimmed V and J ends, which lost 9 bases and 4 bases, there was a span of 12 bases. Per germline, CDR1 MDHEN and CDR2 SYDVKM. The sequence was obtained from a human donor in good health (CMV status not recorded). Some clones in this sample may be carry-over from other donors' samples. Sequencing was performed on CD8+ T cells from PBMCs. The rearrangement joins TRBV28 to TRBJ2-2; D is tentatively TRBD1 or TRBD2 (5 bases each). Written as DNA, the CDR3 is TGTGCCAGTCGGGGCAAAATCACCGGGGAGCTGTTTTTT. Translated: CASRGKITGELFF.